This T cell receptor (beta chain) was identified in a study of T cell repertoires and HLA-DP antigens. Study-level background: DNA input averaged approximately 220 ng in sorted CD137+CD4+ and roughly 1.2 ug in pre-culture CD4+.

The CDR3 is made up of 13 amino acids. The J segment lost 4 bases and the V segment lost 4 bases, leaving 4 bases of the junction unmatched. Per germline, CDR1 SGHTS and CDR2 YDEGEE. Regarding this clone: Its target is unknown.

The data were produced by immunoSEQ multiplex PCR, yet TCRdb's version contains in-frame clones alone and is incomplete. The repertoire holds some 110,000 clones, about 92% seen once, with around 0.25% in the top ten. The V and J genes are TRBV5-8 and TRBJ1-2; 7 bases match TRBD1. The TCR was taken from a woman under 30 in good health and CMV-seronegative. Sequencing input: CD4+ T cells from PBMCs. CDR3 sequence: CASSRQGIYGYTF. CDR3 nucleotides: TGTGCCAGCAGCCGACAGGGTATCTATGGCTACACCTTC.